Listed below are T cell receptor beta chains from one sample, sequenced in a study of control samples from healthy donors and cancer patients. Clones were read by immunoSEQ multiplex PCR, and TCRdb kept only the in-frame ones, dropping some. The table lists just under 65,000 clones, approximately 85% of them singletons. Specimen: blood. The receptors derive from a man in his forties or fifties in good health. Both conserved end residues are part of each CDR3. The D gene is left open where the match is weak. Not all rows give a size; the values are once, few, many and, for expanded clones, a class.

D: TRBD1; size: once; V: TRBV19; J: TRBJ1-5; DNA: TGTGCCAGTAGACAACAGGGGTCCCATCAGCCCCAGCATTTT; CDR3: CASRQQGSHQPQHF
D: -; size: few; V: TRBV4-1; J: TRBJ1-2; DNA: TGCGCCAGCAGCCAAGATCGGGGCAGGGGATTACATGGCTACACCTTC; CDR3: CASSQDRGRGLHGYTF
D: -; size: -; V: TRBV19; J: TRBJ2-4; DNA: TGTGCCAGTAGTATAGGTCTGGGGAGACTCAAAAACATTCAGTACTTC; CDR3: CASSIGLGRLKNIQYF
D: -; size: once; V: TRBV7-8; J: TRBJ1-1; DNA: TGTGCCAGCAGCTTAGCGGGGGGCTCTCCGAACACTGAAGCTTTCTTT; CDR3: CASSLAGGSPNTEAFF
D: -; size: -; V: TRBV6-5; J: TRBJ1-6; DNA: TGTGCCAGCAGTTACAGCGTGGGAAATTCACCCCTCCACTTT; CDR3: CASSYSVGNSPLHF
D: -; size: -; V: TRBV7-2; J: TRBJ1-1; DNA: TGTGCCAGCAGCCAAGAGGTTGTCAGATTCACTGAAGCTTTCTTT; CDR3: CASSQEVVRFTEAFF
D: -; size: -; V: TRBV7-9; J: TRBJ2-5; DNA: TGTGCCTCTAGAAGGAGGGGTGAGACCCAGTACTTC; CDR3: CASRRRGETQYF
D: TRBD2; size: -; V: TRBV3-1/TRBV3-2; J: TRBJ2-2; DNA: TGTGCCAGCAGCCGGCGGGGGGCCGGGGAGCTGTTTTTT; CDR3: CASSRRGAGELFF
D: -; size: once; V: TRBV9; J: TRBJ1-2; DNA: TGTGCCAGCGGTCCGGGGGCTTCCTTTGCTGGCTACACCTTC; CDR3: CASGPGASFAGYTF
D: -; size: -; V: TRBV7-8; J: TRBJ2-4; DNA: TGTGCCAGCAGCTTAGGGGGGGCTTGGAACATTCAGTACTTC; CDR3: CASSLGGAWNIQYF
D: TRBD1; size: -; V: TRBV5-1; J: TRBJ1-2; DNA: TGCGCCAGCAGCCGGACAGGGTTAGACTATGGCTACACCTTC; CDR3: CASSRTGLDYGYTF
D: -; size: once; V: TRBV14; J: TRBJ2-7; DNA: TGTGCCAGCAGCCAAGTGGGAAACGAGCAGTACTTC; CDR3: CASSQVGNEQYF
D: TRBD1; size: -; V: TRBV15; J: TRBJ1-5; DNA: TGTGCCACCAGCGGAGGGGGCCTTCAGCCCCAGCATTTT; CDR3: CATSGGGLQPQHF
D: -; size: -; V: TRBV20-1; J: TRBJ2-1; DNA: TGCAGTGCTCCCCTCCTCAATGAGCAGTTCTTC; CDR3: CSAPLLNEQFF
D: -; size: -; V: TRBV4-3; J: TRBJ2-1; DNA: TGCGCCAGCAGCCAAGATGGACTCCCTGGGGATGAGCAGTTCTTC; CDR3: CASSQDGLPGDEQFF
D: -; size: -; V: TRBV29-1; J: TRBJ1-2; DNA: TGCAGCGTTCCAGACGGAGCTAACTATGGCTACACCTTC; CDR3: CSVPDGANYGYTF
D: TRBD1; size: -; V: TRBV24-1; J: TRBJ2-5; DNA: TGTGCCACCAGTGATCCCGGGACAGGGGGGACCCAGTACTTC; CDR3: CATSDPGTGGTQYF
D: -; size: -; V: TRBV7-9; J: TRBJ1-4; DNA: TGTGCCAGCAGCTTTGGGAACAGGAGAGATGAAAAACTGTTTTTT; CDR3: CASSFGNRRDEKLFF
D: -; size: -; V: TRBV28; J: TRBJ2-3; DNA: TGTGCCAGCACTGAGTCGGGTGTCGTGGCTGATACGCAGTATTTT; CDR3: CASTESGVVADTQYF
D: -; size: -; V: TRBV27; J: TRBJ2-7; DNA: TGTGCCAGCAGTTTATCGGGTTTTGGCAGGGCCCCCTACTTC; CDR3: CASSLSGFGRAPYF
D: -; size: -; V: TRBV2; J: TRBJ1-2; DNA: TGTGCCAGCGTGGGACACCCATATGGCTACACCTTC; CDR3: CASVGHPYGYTF
D: -; size: -; V: TRBV2; J: TRBJ1-2; DNA: TGTGCCAGCAGTGAGACGAGTAAGGGCTATGGCTACACCTTC; CDR3: CASSETSKGYGYTF
D: -; size: -; V: TRBV12-3/TRBV12-4; J: TRBJ1-1; DNA: TGTGCCAGCAGTCCGCGTTTGAACACTGAAGCTTTCTTT; CDR3: CASSPRLNTEAFF
D: -; size: -; V: TRBV7-2; J: TRBJ2-3; DNA: TGTGCCAGCAGCAAGGTTGGTGTTGCAGATACGCAGTATTTT; CDR3: CASSKVGVADTQYF
D: -; size: -; V: TRBV11-2; J: TRBJ1-3; DNA: TGTGCCAGCAGCTTAGATCAAGGAAGCTCTGGAAACACCATATATTTT; CDR3: CASSLDQGSSGNTIYF
D: -; size: -; V: TRBV13; J: TRBJ1-4; DNA: TGTGCCAGCAGCTTATCCCTCTCTTCCGCGGTCTCTAATGAAAAACTGTTTTTT; CDR3: CASSLSLSSAVSNEKLFF
D: -; size: -; V: TRBV7-2; J: TRBJ1-4; DNA: TGTGCCAGCAGCCTGGCTGGGCGAGGGACAACTAATGAAAAACTGTTTTTT; CDR3: CASSLAGRGTTNEKLFF
D: -; size: many; V: TRBV5-8; J: TRBJ1-2; DNA: TGTGCCAGCAGCTTGGTCCGGGGCTACACCTTC; CDR3: CASSLVRGYTF
D: -; size: -; V: TRBV4-3; J: TRBJ2-2; DNA: TGCGCCAGCAGCCAAGAGGCCACCGGGGAGCTGTTTTTT; CDR3: CASSQEATGELFF
D: -; size: few; V: TRBV7-8; J: TRBJ2-5; DNA: TGTGCCAGCAGCTTAGAACGCCAAGAGACCCAGTACTTC; CDR3: CASSLERQETQYF
D: TRBD1; size: -; V: TRBV30; J: TRBJ1-2; DNA: TGTGCCTGGGTCCCGGGACAGGGATGGAACTATGGCTACACCTTC; CDR3: CAWVPGQGWNYGYTF
D: -; size: -; V: TRBV5-4; J: TRBJ1-6; DNA: TGTGCCAGCAGCTTGGGCCAAGGTAATTCACCCCTCCACTTT; CDR3: CASSLGQGNSPLHF
D: TRBD1; size: -; V: TRBV4-2; J: TRBJ2-2; DNA: TGTGCCAGCAGCCAAGACAGGACAGGGGGCACCGGGGAGCTGTTTTTT; CDR3: CASSQDRTGGTGELFF
D: -; size: -; V: TRBV24-1; J: TRBJ1-2; DNA: TGTGCCACCAGTGATCCGGACAGAAACTATGGCTACACCTTC; CDR3: CATSDPDRNYGYTF
D: -; size: -; V: TRBV18; J: TRBJ1-4; DNA: TGTGCCAGCCAAATTAATCAGGGACAAGGTGAAAAACTGTTTTTT; CDR3: CASQINQGQGEKLFF
D: TRBD1; size: few; V: TRBV24-1; J: TRBJ2-3; DNA: TGTGCCACCGGGGACAGCCTCACAGATACGCAGTATTTT; CDR3: CATGDSLTDTQYF
D: -; size: -; V: TRBV13; J: TRBJ1-1; DNA: TGTGCCAGCAGCTCACAGGACTATAACACTGAAGCTTTCTTT; CDR3: CASSSQDYNTEAFF
D: TRBD2; size: -; V: TRBV10-3; J: TRBJ2-1; DNA: TGTGCCATCAGGCCGGGACTAGCGGGAGGAGGTGAGCAGTTCTTC; CDR3: CAIRPGLAGGGEQFF
D: TRBD1; size: -; V: TRBV6-1; J: TRBJ1-5; DNA: TGTGCCAGCAGTGAGAACAGGGGCTCAGGTCAGCCCCAGCATTTT; CDR3: CASSENRGSGQPQHF
D: -; size: -; V: TRBV2; J: TRBJ1-4; DNA: TGTGCCAGCAGTGAGAGGGGGGGAGGTGAAAAACTGTTTTTT; CDR3: CASSERGGGEKLFF
D: TRBD1; size: -; V: TRBV4-3; J: TRBJ1-6; DNA: TGCGCCAGCAGCCAAGAAGGGGGCCCGACTAATTCACCCCTCCACTTT; CDR3: CASSQEGGPTNSPLHF
D: TRBD1; size: few; V: TRBV23-1; J: TRBJ1-4; DNA: TGCGCCAGCAGTCAACCCCCGGGACAGGCAAATGAAAAACTGTTTTTT; CDR3: CASSQPPGQANEKLFF
D: -; size: -; V: TRBV19; J: TRBJ2-7; DNA: TGTGCCAGTAGTATCGATAGTAAGGGTTACTACGAGCAGTACTTC; CDR3: CASSIDSKGYYEQYF
D: TRBD2; size: -; V: TRBV6-4; J: TRBJ2-1; DNA: TGTGCCAGCAGTGACGGGTCTAGCGGGAGAAATGAGCAGTTCTTC; CDR3: CASSDGSSGRNEQFF
D: -; size: -; V: TRBV19; J: TRBJ1-6; DNA: TGTGCCAGTAGTTCGAGGACTTCAGTGGATATGTCACCCCTCCACTTT; CDR3: CASSSRTSVDMSPLHF
D: -; size: -; V: TRBV4-1; J: TRBJ2-7; DNA: TGCGCCAGCAGCCGCTTACAGGGAAGCGAGCAGTACTTC; CDR3: CASSRLQGSEQYF
D: TRBD2; size: -; V: TRBV5-1; J: TRBJ2-2; DNA: TGCGCCAGCAGCTTTTCGGGAGGCACCGGGGAGCTGTTTTTT; CDR3: CASSFSGGTGELFF
D: TRBD1; size: -; V: TRBV7-8; J: TRBJ1-5; DNA: TGTGCCAGCAGCAAGGGACAGGAAGGAGGTCAGCCCCAGCATTTT; CDR3: CASSKGQEGGQPQHF
D: -; size: -; V: TRBV5-4; J: TRBJ2-2; DNA: TGTGCCAGCAGCCCGAGCACCGGGGAGCTGTTTTTT; CDR3: CASSPSTGELFF
D: TRBD1; size: -; V: TRBV11-3; J: TRBJ2-2; DNA: TGTGCCAGCAGCTTAATGGGACAGGGAAGAATCGGGGAGCTGTTTTTT; CDR3: CASSLMGQGRIGELFF
D: TRBD1; size: -; V: TRBV7-3; J: TRBJ2-2; DNA: TGTGCCAGCAGCTTAATGGACGGACAGGGATCTCGGTTTTTT; CDR3: CASSLMDGQGSRFF